These T cell receptor beta chains were read from a single sample in a study of T cell changes during pregnancy in multiple sclerosis. The data were produced by immunoSEQ multiplex PCR, yet TCRdb's version contains in-frame clones alone and is incomplete. The sample yields 40,000 to 50,000 clones, around 93% seen once. The sample here was CD8+ T cells from peripheral blood mononuclear cells, taken after pregnancy. The receptor source for this set is a female donor with multiple sclerosis, enrolled in a pregnancy study. CDR3s include the opening cysteine and the closing phenylalanine or tryptophan. A D gene is named only where the DNA matches it firmly. The size entry is marked missing in some rows and otherwise reads once, few, many or a size class.

size | D | J | V | CDR3 | DNA
- | - | TRBJ2-7 | TRBV7-2 | CASSLIGGATYEQYF | TGTGCCAGCAGCTTAATAGGGGGGGCGACCTACGAGCAGTACTTC
- | TRBD1 | TRBJ2-3 | TRBV11-2 | CASRRTGEDTQYF | TGTGCCAGCAGGCGGACAGGGGAAGATACGCAGTATTTT
once | TRBD1 | TRBJ1-5 | TRBV7-9 | CASSDGTGYSNQPQHF | TGTGCCAGCAGCGATGGGACAGGGTATAGCAATCAGCCCCAGCATTTT
- | TRBD2 | TRBJ2-7 | TRBV7-9 | CASSFKGVAGETYEQYF | TGTGCCAGCAGCTTCAAAGGGGTAGCGGGAGAAACCTACGAGCAGTACTTC
- | - | TRBJ1-5 | TRBV28 | CASSHRGSNQPQHF | TGTGCCAGCAGTCACAGAGGGAGCAATCAGCCCCAGCATTTT
- | - | TRBJ2-1 | TRBV7-3 | CASSQGLPGNEQFF | TGTGCCAGCAGCCAGGGACTCCCGGGAAATGAGCAGTTCTTC
- | - | TRBJ1-1 | TRBV5-4 | CASQSWGGTEAFF | TGTGCCAGCCAATCGTGGGGAGGCACTGAAGCTTTCTTT
once | TRBD1 | TRBJ2-2 | TRBV6-5 | CATSTGDRNTGELFF | TGTGCCACCTCCACCGGGGACAGGAACACCGGGGAGCTGTTTTTT
medium-sized | TRBD1 | TRBJ1-1 | TRBV27 | CASSLSKGGIEAFF | TGTGCCAGCAGTTTATCGAAAGGGGGCATTGAAGCTTTCTTT
- | TRBD2 | TRBJ2-7 | TRBV30 | CAYQSGGEQYF | TGTGCCTATCAGTCGGGGGGCGAGCAGTACTTC
- | - | TRBJ2-3 | TRBV20-1 | CSATGPDTQYF | TGCAGTGCTACAGGCCCGGATACGCAGTATTTT
- | - | TRBJ2-7 | TRBV5-5 | CASSLVNSYEQYF | TGTGCCAGCAGCTTGGTTAACAGCTACGAGCAGTACTTC
once | - | TRBJ2-3 | TRBV4-2 | CASSQDSGDTQYF | TGTGCCAGCAGCCAAGATTCGGGAGATACGCAGTATTTT
- | TRBD2 | TRBJ2-7 | TRBV6-1 | CASSELAGSSYEQYF | TGTGCCAGCAGTGAACTAGCGGGGAGCTCCTACGAGCAGTACTTC
- | TRBD1 | TRBJ2-7 | TRBV7-9 | CASSGGTGGPYEQYF | TGTGCCAGCAGCGGAGGGACAGGGGGACCCTACGAGCAGTACTTC
- | TRBD2 | TRBJ2-7 | TRBV15 | CATSGTSGDSYEQYF | TGTGCCACCAGCGGGACTAGCGGGGACTCCTACGAGCAGTACTTC
- | TRBD1 | TRBJ1-5 | TRBV5-8 | CASSPRPQGARQPQHF | TGTGCCAGCTCGCCCCGACCCCAGGGGGCAAGGCAGCCCCAGCATTTT
- | TRBD2 | TRBJ2-1 | TRBV25-1 | CASSDENVAGAYNEQFF | TGTGCCAGCAGTGACGAGAACGTAGCGGGGGCCTACAATGAGCAGTTCTTC
- | - | TRBJ2-5 | TRBV30 | CACSRAEEARNQETQYF | TGTGCCTGCTCCAGGGCCGAGGAAGCTAGGAACCAAGAGACCCAGTACTTC
- | TRBD2 | TRBJ2-1 | TRBV7-9 | CASSLVSGRPPEQFF | TGTGCCAGCAGCTTAGTTAGCGGGAGGCCCCCAGAGCAGTTCTTC
- | - | TRBJ1-6 | TRBV4-2 | CASSPRYGQVNSPLHF | TGTGCCAGCAGCCCCCGTTATGGGCAGGTGAATTCACCCCTCCACTTT
- | - | TRBJ2-7 | TRBV10-3 | CAISERQGYEQYF | TGTGCCATCAGTGAGCGGCAGGGTTACGAGCAGTACTTC
- | - | TRBJ1-3 | TRBV10-3 | CAIKGEPGASGNTIYF | TGTGCCATCAAAGGGGAGCCAGGGGCCTCTGGAAACACCATATATTTT
- | TRBD2 | TRBJ2-1 | TRBV2 | CARENSGRDNNEQFF | TGTGCCAGGGAGAATAGCGGGAGGGACAACAATGAGCAGTTCTTC
once | - | TRBJ2-5 | TRBV6-5 | CASSYQIQETQYF | TGTGCCAGCAGTTACCAGATACAAGAGACCCAGTACTTC
once | - | TRBJ2-1 | TRBV7-3 | CASSWGSSEGSSYNEQFF | TGTGCCAGCAGTTGGGGCTCTAGCGAAGGGAGCTCCTACAATGAGCAGTTCTTC
once | TRBD1 | TRBJ2-5 | TRBV7-7 | CASSLNRGRETQYF | TGTGCCAGCAGCCTCAACAGGGGTAGGGAGACCCAGTACTTC
once | - | TRBJ1-1 | TRBV4-3 | CASSQDSDGLNTEAFF | TGCGCCAGCAGCCAAGATAGCGACGGATTGAACACTGAAGCTTTCTTT
- | TRBD1 | TRBJ1-2 | TRBV15 | CATSRDRGLGGYGYTF | TGTGCCACCAGCAGGGACAGGGGGCTAGGTGGCTATGGCTACACCTTC
- | TRBD1 | TRBJ1-1 | TRBV2 | CASRKGDSEAFF | TGTGCCAGCAGGAAGGGGGACAGTGAAGCTTTCTTT
- | TRBD1 | TRBJ1-5 | TRBV6-1 | CASSEPTGGAEPQHF | TGTGCCAGCAGTGAACCGACAGGGGGCGCGGAGCCCCAGCATTTT